This passage covers 18 T cell receptor beta chains from one sample sequenced in a study of OX40 agonist ivuxolimab in advanced cancers. Assay used: immunoSEQ multiplex PCR; TCRdb lists only in-frame clones, some missing. The sample consists of 90,000 to 100,000 clones, about 96% of them appearing once. The sample consisted of CD4+ or CD8+ T cells sorted from blood, taken in a trial of the OX40 agonist ivuxolimab. Every receptor here comes from an adult with an advanced solid tumor such as melanoma, head and neck, liver or kidney cancer.

The V and J genes are TRBV7-8 and TRBJ1-5; D is possibly TRBD1 (5 bases). CDR3 length equals 15 residues. Looked up from germline, CDR1 is SGHVS and CDR2 is FQNEAQ. The V and J ends lost 1 base and 6 bases respectively, with 13 bases between them. The CDR3 bases are TGTGCCAGCAGCTTAGAACATGGGACCGGTCAGCCCCAGCATTTT. It codes for CASSLEHGTGQPQHF.

This clone has just one count. This sequence joins TRBV7-9 and TRBJ2-5; D ambiguous. Per the germline V gene, CDR1 is SEHNR and CDR2 is FQNEAQ (reference sequence). The CDR3 length is 11 residues. Trimming took 5 bases from V and 0 from J, leaving 1 base between them. DNA for the CDR3: TGTGCCAGCAGCAACCAAGAGACCCAGTACTTC. Amino acid sequence: CASSNQETQYF.

The V gene is TRBV5-1, the J gene TRBJ1-5; maybe TRBD1 (6 bases). This CDR3 has 15 residues. Trimming took off 4 bases at V and 2 bases at J, with 13 bases between the two ends. Germline-derived CDR1 and CDR2 are SGHRS and YFSETQ. The DNA for the CDR3 is TGCGCCAGCAGCCAACTGCGACAGGGCAATCAGCCCCAGCATTTT. Its translation is CASSQLRQGNQPQHF.

The chain carries TRBV28 and TRBJ2-3; D remains ambiguous. Trimming left V 5 bases short and J 2 bases short, with 8 bases between. The CDR3 consists of 13 residues. The germline V gene encodes CDR1 MDHEN and CDR2 SYDVKM. CDR3 in amino acids: CASSPHLTDTQYF. The CDR3 DNA reads TGTGCCAGCAGTCCGCATCTCACAGATACGCAGTATTTT.

This clone occurred once. The genes are TRBV6-6 and TRBJ1-2; 9 bases align to TRBD1. This CDR3 comprises 13 residues. Trimming at V came to 6 bases and at J to 8 bases, leaving 7 bases not matched to a gene. CDR1 is MNHNY and CDR2 is SVGAGI in the germline V gene (reference sequence). Here the CDR3 reads CASSLGTGQGYTF. CDR3 sequence (DNA): TGTGCCAGCAGCCTGGGGACAGGGCAAGGCTACACCTTC.

The rearrangement joins TRBV20-1 to TRBJ1-4; no clear D. Trimming cost V 4 bases and J 8 bases, with 8 bases left between them. The CDR3 length is 11 residues. CDR1 DFQATT and CDR2 SNEGSKA come from the germline V gene (reference sequence). CDR3 residues: CSAKYEEKLFF. The CDR3 DNA reads TGCAGTGCTAAGTATGAGGAAAAACTGTTTTTT.

The genes are TRBV27 and TRBJ1-6; D not certain. The CDR3 is 15 residues long. V was shortened by 2 bases and J by 7 bases, with 12 bases between the two germline ends. Germline V CDR1 and CDR2: MNHEY, SMNVEV (reference sequence). The CDR3 region is CASSLGQRPNSPLHF. DNA of the CDR3: TGTGCCAGCAGTTTAGGGCAGAGACCCAATTCACCCCTCCACTTT.

V and J are TRBV11-2 and TRBJ2-7, with D perhaps matching TRBD1 (6 bases). This CDR3 comprises 14 residues. V dropped 7 bases and J dropped 3 bases, with 16 bases sitting between them. Germline assignment: CDR1 SGHAT and CDR2 FQNNGV. In nucleotides, the CDR3 is TGTGCCAGCAACGTCGGACAGATAAGCTACGAGCAGTACTTC. Protein product: CASNVGQISYEQYF.

The J gene is TRBJ1-1, the V gene TRBV27; possible D gene TRBD1, 6 bases. This CDR3 is built from 13 residues. Between the trimmed V and J ends, which lost 3 bases and 6 bases, there was a span of 11 bases. The germline CDR1 and CDR2 sequences are MNHEY and SMNVEV (reference sequence). DNA for the CDR3: TGTGCCAGCAGTTTTTCAGGGGTGCCTGAAGCTTTCTTT. Translating gives CASSFSGVPEAFF.

This chain links TRBV19 with TRBJ1-2, with D maybe TRBD1 (5 bases). The CDR3 is made up of 15 amino acids. Trimming took off 1 base at V and 8 bases at J, with 17 bases between the two ends. In germline, CDR1 is LNHDA, CDR2 SQIVND (reference sequence). The CDR3 DNA is TGTGCCAGTAGTATAGGGGACCGAAACTGGGGCGGCTACACCTTC. As protein: CASSIGDRNWGGYTF.

The chain carries TRBV19 and TRBJ2-3, with 14 bases lining up with TRBD2. This CDR3 region has 16 residues. With 4 bases clipped from V and 3 bases from J, the junction kept 3 bases outside the gene matches. Germline lookup yields CDR1 LNHDA and CDR2 SQIVND (reference sequence). The CDR3 is CASSKTSGGDTDTQYF. CDR3 bases: TGTGCCAGTAGTAAGACTAGCGGGGGGGATACAGATACGCAGTATTTT. Full variable domain (remainder filled in from reference TRBV19 and TRBJ2-3): DGGITQSPKYLFRKEGQNVTLSCEQNLNHDAMYWYRQDPGQGLRLIYYSQIVNDFQKGDIAEGYSVSREKKESFPLTVTSAQKNPTAFYLCASSKTSGGDTDTQYFGPGTRLTVL.

The J gene is TRBJ2-7, the V gene TRBV7-9, with TRBD1 matching over 9 bases. This CDR3 is 15 amino acids long. V trimming: 5 bases; J trimming: 1 base; junction bases outside the gene matches: 6. Germline V CDR1 and CDR2: SEHNR, FQNEAQ (reference sequence). The CDR3 spells CASSPPGTGSYEQYF. The CDR3 DNA reads TGTGCCAGCAGCCCCCCCGGGACAGGGTCCTACGAGCAGTACTTC.

The chain joins TRBV27 to TRBJ2-5, with D unresolved. The DNA end is a closer match to TRBJ2-7, so the J assignment may be wrong. Per the germline V gene, CDR1 is MNHEY and CDR2 is SMNVEV (reference sequence). This CDR3 comprises 14 residues. The CDR3 sequence: CASSLRSASYEQYF. The CDR3 DNA reads TGTGCCAGCAGTTTAAGGTCTGCCTCCTACGAGCAGTACTTC.

The chain employs TRBV4-2 and TRBJ2-7; 10 nucleotides line up with TRBD1. V lost 3 bases, J lost 6 bases, and 8 bases stayed unmatched. The V gene's germline CDR1 is LGHNA and CDR2 YNFKEQ. This CDR3 comprises 15 residues. CDR3 sequence: CASSHRTGTGAEQYF. The CDR3 DNA sequence: TGTGCCAGCAGCCATAGAACCGGGACAGGGGCCGAGCAGTACTTC.

As for this clone: At one end, the junction sequence differs from germline, possibly due to a read error. This chain links TRBV20-1 with TRBJ2-5; D is unclear. The CDR3 has 11 amino acids. Germline CDR1 reads DFQATT; CDR2 reads SNEGSKA (reference sequence). In DNA, the CDR3 is TGCAGTGCTACAGACCAGGAGACCCAGTACTTC. It is translated as CSATDQETQYF.

The chain employs TRBV28 and TRBJ2-7, with D possibly TRBD1 on 6 matching bases. CDR1 is MDHEN, CDR2 SYDVKM, per germline. This CDR3 contains 15 residues. The germline V and J ends were trimmed by 3 bases and 4 bases, with 16 bases remaining between them. The CDR3 bases are TGTGCCAGCAGTTTTATGGCAGGGGTCCGTTACGAGCAGTACTTC. Residues: CASSFMAGVRYEQYF. Full variable domain (missing parts from reference TRBV28 and TRBJ2-7): DVKVTQSSRYLVKRTGEKVFLECVQDMDHENMFWYRQDPGLGLRLIYFSYDVKMKEKGDIPEGYSVSREKKERFSLILESASTNQTSMYLCASSFMAGVRYEQYFGPGTRLTVT.

Concerning this clone itself: The same CDR3 can be traced to other DNA sequences in this sample. V gene TRBV7-9 combines with J gene TRBJ1-5; unclear D gene. V was cut by 3 bases and J by 6 bases, with 6 bases left in between. The CDR3 totals 12 residues. Germline V gives CDR1 SEHNR, CDR2 FQNEAQ (reference sequence). Here the CDR3 DNA reads TGTGCCAGCAGCTTGGGTAGTCAGCCCCAGCATTTT. Protein: CASSLGSQPQHF.

This rearrangement joins TRBV2 to TRBJ1-2, with D tentatively TRBD1 (6 bases). Trimming took 9 bases from V and 8 from J, leaving 16 bases between them. CDR3 length: 12 residues. Per germline, CDR1 SNHLY and CDR2 FYNNEI. This CDR3 is CARIRPGAGYTF. DNA of the CDR3: TGTGCCAGGATAAGACCAGGGGCAGGCTACACCTTC. Variable domain in full (rest from reference TRBV2 and TRBJ1-2): EPEVTQTPSHQVTQMGQEVILRCVPISNHLYFYWYRQILGQKVEFLVSFYNNEISEKSEIFDDQFSVERPDGSNFTLKIRSTKLEDSAMYFCARIRPGAGYTFGSGTRLTVV.